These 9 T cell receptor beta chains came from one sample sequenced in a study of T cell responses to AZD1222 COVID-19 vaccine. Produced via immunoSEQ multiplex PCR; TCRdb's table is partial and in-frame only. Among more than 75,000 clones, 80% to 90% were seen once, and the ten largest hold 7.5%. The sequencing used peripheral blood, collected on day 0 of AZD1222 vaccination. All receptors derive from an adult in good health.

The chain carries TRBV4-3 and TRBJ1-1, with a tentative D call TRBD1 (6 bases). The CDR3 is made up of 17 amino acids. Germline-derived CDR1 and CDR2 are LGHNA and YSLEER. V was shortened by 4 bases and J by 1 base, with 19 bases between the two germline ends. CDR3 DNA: TGCGCCAGCAGCCCAGAACAGGGTTATTTCCAGAACACTGAAGCTTTCTTT. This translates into CASSPEQGYFQNTEAFF.

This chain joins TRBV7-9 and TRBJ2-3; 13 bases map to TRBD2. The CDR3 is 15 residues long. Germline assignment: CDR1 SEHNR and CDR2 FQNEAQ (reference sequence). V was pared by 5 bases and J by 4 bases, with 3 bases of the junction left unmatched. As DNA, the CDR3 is TGTGCCAGCAGCCCGACTAGCGGGGGGCCAGATACGCAGTATTTT. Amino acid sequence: CASSPTSGGPDTQYF. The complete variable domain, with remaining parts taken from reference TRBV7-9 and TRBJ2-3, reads DTGVSQNPRHKITKRGQNVTFRCDPISEHNRLYWYRQTLGQGPEFLTYFQNEAQLEKSRLLSDRFSAERPKGSFSTLEIQRTEQGDSAMYLCASSPTSGGPDTQYFGPGTRLTVL.

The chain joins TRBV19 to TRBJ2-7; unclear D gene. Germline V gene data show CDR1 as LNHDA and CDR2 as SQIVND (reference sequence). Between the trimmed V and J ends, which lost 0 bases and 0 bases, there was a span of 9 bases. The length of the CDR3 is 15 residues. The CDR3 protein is CASSIERRSSYEQYF. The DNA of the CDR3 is TGTGCCAGTAGTATAGAGCGCAGAAGCTCCTACGAGCAGTACTTC. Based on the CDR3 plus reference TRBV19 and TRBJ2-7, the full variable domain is DGGITQSPKYLFRKEGQNVTLSCEQNLNHDAMYWYRQDPGQGLRLIYYSQIVNDFQKGDIAEGYSVSREKKESFPLTVTSAQKNPTAFYLCASSIERRSSYEQYFGPGTRLTVT.

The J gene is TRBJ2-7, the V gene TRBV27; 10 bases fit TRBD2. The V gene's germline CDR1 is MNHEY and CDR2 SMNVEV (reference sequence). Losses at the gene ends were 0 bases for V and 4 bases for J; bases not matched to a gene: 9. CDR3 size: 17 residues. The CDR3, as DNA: TGTGCCAGCAGTTTATCCCCAGCGGGAGGGCCGTTTTACGAGCAGTACTTC. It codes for CASSLSPAGGPFYEQYF.

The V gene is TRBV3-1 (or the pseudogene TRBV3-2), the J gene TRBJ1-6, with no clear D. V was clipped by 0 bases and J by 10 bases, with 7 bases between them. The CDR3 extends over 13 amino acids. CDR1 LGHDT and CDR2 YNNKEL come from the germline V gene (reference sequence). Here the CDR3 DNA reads TGTGCCAGCAGCCAAGACCCGATCTCACCCCTCCACTTT. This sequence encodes CASSQDPISPLHF.

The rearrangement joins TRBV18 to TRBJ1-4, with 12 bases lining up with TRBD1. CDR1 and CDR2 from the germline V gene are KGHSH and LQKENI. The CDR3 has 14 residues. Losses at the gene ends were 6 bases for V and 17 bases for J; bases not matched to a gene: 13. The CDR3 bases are TGTGCCAGCTCCCCAACCGGGACAGGGGGCAGTTTCTTTTTT. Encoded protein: CASSPTGTGGSFFF.

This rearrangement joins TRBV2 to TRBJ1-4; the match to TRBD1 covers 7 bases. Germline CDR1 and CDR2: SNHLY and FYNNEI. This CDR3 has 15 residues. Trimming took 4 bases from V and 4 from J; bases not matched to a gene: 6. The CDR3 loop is CASSGSRQGNEKLFF. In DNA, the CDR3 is TGTGCCAGCAGTGGATCCAGACAGGGTAATGAAAAACTGTTTTTT.

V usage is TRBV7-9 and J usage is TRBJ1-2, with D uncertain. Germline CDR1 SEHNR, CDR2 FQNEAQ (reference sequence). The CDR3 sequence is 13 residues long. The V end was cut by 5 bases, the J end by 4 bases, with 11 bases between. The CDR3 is CASSLPPAYGYTF. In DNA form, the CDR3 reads TGTGCCAGCAGCCTCCCCCCGGCCTATGGCTACACCTTC.

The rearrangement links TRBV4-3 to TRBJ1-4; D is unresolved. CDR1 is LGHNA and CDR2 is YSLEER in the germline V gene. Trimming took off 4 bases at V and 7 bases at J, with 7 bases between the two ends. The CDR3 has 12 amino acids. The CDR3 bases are TGCGCCAGCAGCCCAAGCACTGAAAAACTGTTTTTT. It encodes CASSPSTEKLFF.